The rows below give T cell receptor beta chains drawn from one sample of a study of CD8+ T cells in alopecia areata. Assay: immunoSEQ multiplex PCR; the TCRdb copy retains only in-frame clones and omits some. The profile covers some 80,000 clones, with around 67% appearing a single time and around 24% taken by the ten largest. Sequenced material: CD8+ T cells sorted from blood, taken at week 24, from a patient treated with tofacitinib. All receptors derive from a human donor with alopecia areata. The CDR3 runs from the conserved cysteine through the conserved F or W. A D gene is named only where the DNA matches it firmly. The size entry is marked missing in some rows and otherwise reads once, few, many or a size class.

V gene	clone size	D gene	J gene	CDR3 DNA	CDR3 protein
TRBV27	.	TRBD1	TRBJ1-2	TGTGCCAGCAGTACCCTAGACAGGGGGCATGGTGGCTACACCTTC	CASSTLDRGHGGYTF
TRBV27	few	.	TRBJ1-1	TGTGCCAGCAGTTTAGGGAACACTGAAGCTTTCTTT	CASSLGNTEAFF
TRBV4-1	.	TRBD1	TRBJ2-5	TGCGCCAGCAGCCTCCGGCCCGACAGGGAGGAGACCCAGTACTTC	CASSLRPDREETQYF
TRBV28	.	.	TRBJ2-7	TGTGCCAGCAGACATGCCACCTACGAGCAGTACTTC	CASRHATYEQYF
TRBV14	.	TRBD1	TRBJ2-5	TGTGCCAGCAGCCTAGGGCGGAGCAGGGGGCAAGAGACCCAGTACTTC	CASSLGRSRGQETQYF
TRBV4-3	.	.	TRBJ2-7	TGCGCCAGCAGCCAAGATCTAGGGGCCTACGAGCAGTACTTC	CASSQDLGAYEQYF
TRBV28	.	TRBD2	TRBJ2-5	TGTGCCAGCCAAAAAGGACTAGCGGGAGTGCGGGAGACCCAGTACTTC	CASQKGLAGVRETQYF
TRBV6-5	.	TRBD1	TRBJ2-5	TGTGCCAGCAGTCCCGGGACAGCATACCAAGAGACCCAGTACTTC	CASSPGTAYQETQYF
TRBV2	.	.	TRBJ1-5	TGTGCCAGCAGTGAAGCGCGGGGTCAGGCGACGGTATGGCCCCAGCATTTT	CASSEARGQATVWPQHF
TRBV9	.	.	TRBJ1-1	TGTGCCAGCAGCGTAGCTGGCAGCGAAGCTTTCTTT	CASSVAGSEAFF
TRBV9	.	TRBD1	TRBJ2-5	TGTGCCAGCAGCGTAGATCCGGACAGGCAAGGGGAGACCCAGTACTTC	CASSVDPDRQGETQYF
TRBV5-1	few	.	TRBJ1-1	TGCGCCAGCAGCTTGGGCGGCATCACTGAAGCTTTCTTT	CASSLGGITEAFF
TRBV29-1	.	.	TRBJ1-2	TGCAGCGTTGAAGCGACGGGGGTCGCTCGGGGCTACACCTTC	CSVEATGVARGYTF
TRBV7-3	many	TRBD1	TRBJ1-5	TGTGCCAGCAGCTTAATTGGGGGACAGCACAATCAGCCCCAGCATTTT	CASSLIGGQHNQPQHF
TRBV4-1	.	TRBD2	TRBJ2-2	TGCGCCAGCAGCCAAGATCGCGGGGGAGGCACCGGGGAGCTGTTTTTT	CASSQDRGGGTGELFF
TRBV29-1	few	.	TRBJ2-1	TGCAGCGTTGAAGGGGCCAACTCCTACAATGAGCAGTTCTTC	CSVEGANSYNEQFF
TRBV5-4	.	.	TRBJ2-1	TGTGCCAGCAGCTTGTCTAATGAGCAGTTCTTC	CASSLSNEQFF
TRBV7-2	.	.	TRBJ2-7	TGTGCCAGCAGCTCCCTAGCAGAAAGAGTAGGCGAGCAGTACTTC	CASSSLAERVGEQYF
TRBV7-9	few	TRBD2	TRBJ2-3	TGTGCCAGCAGCCATCCCTTGCGGGGGACGAATACGCAGTATTTT	CASSHPLRGTNTQYF
TRBV19	.	.	TRBJ2-1	TGTGCCAGTATGTCTCTCAGGGAGGTTAGCTCCTACAATGAGCAGTTCTTC	CASMSLREVSSYNEQFF
TRBV19	.	.	TRBJ2-2	TGTGCCAGTAGTATAGGCACCTCGGGCACCGGGGAGCTGTTTTTT	CASSIGTSGTGELFF
TRBV15	.	.	TRBJ2-5	TGTGCCACCAGCGCCCGCCAGTCACAAGAGACCCAGTACTTC	CATSARQSQETQYF
TRBV28	.	TRBD2	TRBJ2-2	TGTGCCAGCAGTTTTAGATCCTCCGGACTAGCGGTAGACACCGGGGAGCTGTTTTTT	CASSFRSSGLAVDTGELFF
TRBV7-9	.	TRBD2	TRBJ2-1	TGTGCCGGAAGGGAGGAGCTAGCGGAAAACAATGAGCAGTTCTTC	CAGREELAENNEQFF
TRBV7-9	.	.	TRBJ2-1	TGTGCCAGCAGCTTAGGATATCTTGAGCAGTTCTTC	CASSLGYLEQFF
TRBV5-1	.	TRBD2	TRBJ2-5	TGCGCCAGCAGCTTGGCGGGACTAGCGGGAGATCAAGAGACCCAGTACTTC	CASSLAGLAGDQETQYF
TRBV15	.	.	TRBJ1-5	TGTGCCACCAGCAGTGGAGAGGATAGCAATCAGCCCCAGCATTTT	CATSSGEDSNQPQHF
TRBV29-1	.	.	TRBJ2-1	TGCAGCGTTGAACGGGACGCTGAGCAGTTCTTC	CSVERDAEQFF
TRBV4-1	few	.	TRBJ1-6	TGCGCCAGCAGCCAGGAGGGAGGCTCCTATAATTCACCCCTCCACTTT	CASSQEGGSYNSPLHF
TRBV11-2	.	.	TRBJ2-7	TGTGCCAGCAGCTCCGCGGGCTCCTACGAGCAGTACTTC	CASSSAGSYEQYF
TRBV4-1	.	TRBD1	TRBJ2-7	TGCGCCAGCAGCCAATCCTCCGGGACAGGGTTCTACGAGCAGTACTTC	CASSQSSGTGFYEQYF
TRBV11-2	.	TRBD2	TRBJ2-5	TGTGCCAGCAGCTTAGGGTTAATATCCGGGGAGGGGGAGACCCAGTACTTC	CASSLGLISGEGETQYF
TRBV7-2	.	.	TRBJ2-7	TGTGCCAGCAGCTACTATTCCTCCTACGAGCAGTACTTC	CASSYYSSYEQYF
TRBV2	.	.	TRBJ1-5	TGTGCCAGCAGTGTAACAAGCAATCAGCCCCAGCATTTT	CASSVTSNQPQHF
TRBV6-1	.	TRBD2	TRBJ2-3	TGTGCCAGCAGTGTACTCGGGGGGTTTACAGATACGCAGTATTTT	CASSVLGGFTDTQYF
TRBV9	once	.	TRBJ2-1	TGTGCCAGCAGCCCCTCGGGGGCAGTCTCCTACAATGAGCAGTTCTTC	CASSPSGAVSYNEQFF
TRBV4-1	few	.	TRBJ2-2	TGCGCCAGCAGCCAAGTCGTTGAGGACACCGGGGAGCTGTTTTTT	CASSQVVEDTGELFF
TRBV28	.	.	TRBJ2-3	TGTGCCAGCAGTATACCGACAGGTCCTAGCACAGATACGCAGTATTTT	CASSIPTGPSTDTQYF